Listed here is a single TCR beta chain. Its antigen is not identified. A junction end diverges from the germline sequence, so it may reflect a read error. Genomic DNA, the template, was used for profiling of the TCR beta VDJ and CDR3. TCRdb re-called the reads through MiXCR, storing one row per CDR3 protein. Of 150,000 to 200,000 distinct CDR3 sequences detected, 60% to 70% appear once; the ten largest clones hold roughly 44%. The CDR3 extends over 13 amino acids. Germline loops: CDR1 SGHTA, CDR2 FQGNSA. This sample was taken from a study of CD8+CD57+ T cells in acquired aplastic anemia. Background on the study: The mean DNA yield obtained from sorted CD4+ and CD8+ cells came to 3 to 4 ug. Healthy donors averaged about 10 million reads for CD4+ cells. Overall study findings and caveats: Patients and controls had in common fewer than 30 CD8+ CDR3 sequences. No significant patient-versus-control difference appeared in CD8+ Simpson's diversity.

This sequence originates from a human donor in good health. The chain carries TRBV7-2 and TRBJ2-1; no firm D call. The sequencing input was sorted CD4+, CD8+, or CD8+CD57+ T cells (not recorded which) from PBMCs. The CDR3 loop reads CASRLASGYEQFF. Written as DNA, the CDR3 is TGTGCCAGCAGGTTAGCCAGTGGGTATGAGCAGTTCTTC.